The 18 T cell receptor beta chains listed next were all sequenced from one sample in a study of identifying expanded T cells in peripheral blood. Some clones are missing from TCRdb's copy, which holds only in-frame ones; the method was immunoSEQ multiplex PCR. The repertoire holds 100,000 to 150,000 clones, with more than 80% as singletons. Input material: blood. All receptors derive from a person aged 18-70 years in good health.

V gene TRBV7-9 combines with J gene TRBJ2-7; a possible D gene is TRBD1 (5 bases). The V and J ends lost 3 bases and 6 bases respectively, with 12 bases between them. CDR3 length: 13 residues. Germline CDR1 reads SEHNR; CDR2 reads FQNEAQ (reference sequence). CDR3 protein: CASSFAGQGEQYF. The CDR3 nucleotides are TGTGCCAGCAGCTTCGCAGGGCAGGGCGAGCAGTACTTC.

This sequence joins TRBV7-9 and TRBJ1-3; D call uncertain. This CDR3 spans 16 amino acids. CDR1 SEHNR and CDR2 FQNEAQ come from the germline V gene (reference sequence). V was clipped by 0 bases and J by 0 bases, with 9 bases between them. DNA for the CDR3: TGTGCCAGCAGCTTAGCCCAGCCGAGCTCTGGAAACACCATATATTTT. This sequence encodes CASSLAQPSSGNTIYF. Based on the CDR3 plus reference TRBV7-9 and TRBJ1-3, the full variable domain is DTGVSQNPRHKITKRGQNVTFRCDPISEHNRLYWYRQTLGQGPEFLTYFQNEAQLEKSRLLSDRFSAERPKGSFSTLEIQRTEQGDSAMYLCASSLAQPSSGNTIYFGEGSWLTVV.

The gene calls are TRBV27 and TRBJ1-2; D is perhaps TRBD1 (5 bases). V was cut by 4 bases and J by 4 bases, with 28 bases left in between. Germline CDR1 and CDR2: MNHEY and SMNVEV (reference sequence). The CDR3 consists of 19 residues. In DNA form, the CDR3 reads TGTGCCAGCAGTTCCAGGGCGGCCGCCGACAGCCAGTGGGTCTATGGCTACACCTTC. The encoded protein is CASSSRAAADSQWVYGYTF.

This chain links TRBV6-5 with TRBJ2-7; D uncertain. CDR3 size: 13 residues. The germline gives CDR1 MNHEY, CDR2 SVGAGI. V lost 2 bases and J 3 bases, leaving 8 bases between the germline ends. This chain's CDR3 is CASSYVLGYEQYF. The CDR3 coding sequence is TGTGCCAGCAGTTACGTATTGGGCTACGAGCAGTACTTC.

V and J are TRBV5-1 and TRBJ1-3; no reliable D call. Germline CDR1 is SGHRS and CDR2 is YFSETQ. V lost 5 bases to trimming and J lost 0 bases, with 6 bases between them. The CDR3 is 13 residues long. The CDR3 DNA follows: TGCGCCAGCAGTTACAGCTCTGGAAACACCATATATTTT. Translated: CASSYSSGNTIYF.

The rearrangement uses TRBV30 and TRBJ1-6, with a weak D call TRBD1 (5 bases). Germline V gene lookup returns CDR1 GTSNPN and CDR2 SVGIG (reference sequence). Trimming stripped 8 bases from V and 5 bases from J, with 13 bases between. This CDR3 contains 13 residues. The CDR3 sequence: CAQGASDNSPLHF. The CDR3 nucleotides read TGTGCCCAAGGGGCCAGTGATAATTCACCCCTCCACTTT. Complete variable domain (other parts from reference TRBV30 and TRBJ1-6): SQTIHQWPATLVQPVGSPLSLECTVEGTSNPNLYWYRQAAGRGLQLLFYSVGIGQISSEVPQNLSASRPQDRQFILSSKKLLLSDSGFYLCAQGASDNSPLHFGNGTRLTVT.

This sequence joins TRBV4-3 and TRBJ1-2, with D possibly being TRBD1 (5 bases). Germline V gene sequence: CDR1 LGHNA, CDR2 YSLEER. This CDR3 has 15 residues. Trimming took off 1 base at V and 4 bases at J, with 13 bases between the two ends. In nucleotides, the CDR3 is TGCGCCAGCAGCCAAGCCGGGGACGGCGTCTATGGCTACACCTTC. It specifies CASSQAGDGVYGYTF.

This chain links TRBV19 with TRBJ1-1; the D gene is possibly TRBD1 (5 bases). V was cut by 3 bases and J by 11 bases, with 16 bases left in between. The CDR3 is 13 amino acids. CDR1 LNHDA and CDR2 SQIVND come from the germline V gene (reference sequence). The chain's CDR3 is CASSMRQPGWAFF. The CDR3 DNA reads TGTGCCAGTAGTATGAGACAGCCAGGGTGGGCTTTCTTT.

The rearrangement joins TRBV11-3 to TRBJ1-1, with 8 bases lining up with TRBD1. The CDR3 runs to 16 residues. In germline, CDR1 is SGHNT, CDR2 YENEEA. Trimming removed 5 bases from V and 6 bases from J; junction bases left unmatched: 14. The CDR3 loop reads CASSRRGLRGFPEAFF. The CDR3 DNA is TGTGCCAGCAGCCGCAGGGGGCTCCGGGGGTTCCCTGAAGCTTTCTTT.

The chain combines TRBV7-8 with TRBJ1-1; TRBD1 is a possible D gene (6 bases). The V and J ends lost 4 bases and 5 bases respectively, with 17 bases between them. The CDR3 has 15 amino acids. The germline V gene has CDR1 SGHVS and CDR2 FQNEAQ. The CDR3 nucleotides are TGTGCCAGCAGCTCCTCTTCACAGGGAATTACTGAAGCTTTCTTT. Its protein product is CASSSSSQGITEAFF.

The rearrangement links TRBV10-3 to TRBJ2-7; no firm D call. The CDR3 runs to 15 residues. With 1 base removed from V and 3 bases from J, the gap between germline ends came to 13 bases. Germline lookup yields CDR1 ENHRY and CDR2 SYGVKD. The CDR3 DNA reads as TGTGCCATCAGTGAGTTTCAGCGTTCCCTCTACGAGCAGTACTTC. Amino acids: CAISEFQRSLYEQYF.

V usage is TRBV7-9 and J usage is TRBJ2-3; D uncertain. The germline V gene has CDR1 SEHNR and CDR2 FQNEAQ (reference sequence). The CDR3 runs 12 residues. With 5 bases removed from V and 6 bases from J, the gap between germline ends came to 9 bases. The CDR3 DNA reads TGTGCCAGCAGCCCCTTTCGCGATACGCAGTATTTT. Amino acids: CASSPFRDTQYF. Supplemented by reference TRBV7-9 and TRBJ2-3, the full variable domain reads DTGVSQNPRHKITKRGQNVTFRCDPISEHNRLYWYRQTLGQGPEFLTYFQNEAQLEKSRLLSDRFSAERPKGSFSTLEIQRTEQGDSAMYLCASSPFRDTQYFGPGTRLTVL.

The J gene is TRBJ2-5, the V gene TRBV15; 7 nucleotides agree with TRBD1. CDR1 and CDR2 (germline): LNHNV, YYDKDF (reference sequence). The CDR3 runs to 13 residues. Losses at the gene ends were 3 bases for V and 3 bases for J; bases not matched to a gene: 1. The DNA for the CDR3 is TGTGCCACCAGCAGGGACAGGAAAGAGACCCAGTACTTC. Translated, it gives CATSRDRKETQYF.

As DNA, the CDR3 is TGTGCCAGCAGTTCCTCCCGTGATGAACAGGGGAACGAAAAACTGTTTTTT. It yields the protein CASSSSRDEQGNEKLFF. The V call is TRBV7-9, the J call TRBJ1-4; 7 positions match TRBD1. The junction had 18 bases not matched to a gene; V was cut back by 6 bases and J by 8 bases. The V gene's germline CDR1 is SEHNR and CDR2 FQNEAQ (reference sequence). The CDR3 sequence is 17 residues long.

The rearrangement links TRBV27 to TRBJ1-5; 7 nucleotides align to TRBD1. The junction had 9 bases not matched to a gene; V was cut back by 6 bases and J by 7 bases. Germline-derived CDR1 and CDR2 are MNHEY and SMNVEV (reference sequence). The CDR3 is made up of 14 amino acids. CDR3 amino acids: CASSSSTGSQPQHF. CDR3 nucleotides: TGTGCCAGCAGCTCTTCGACAGGGTCCCAGCCCCAGCATTTT.

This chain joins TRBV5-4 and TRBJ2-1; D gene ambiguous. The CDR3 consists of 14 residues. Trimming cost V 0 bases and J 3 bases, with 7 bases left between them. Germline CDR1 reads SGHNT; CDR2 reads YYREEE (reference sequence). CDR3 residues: CASSLAADYNEQFF. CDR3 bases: TGTGCCAGCAGCTTGGCAGCCGACTACAATGAGCAGTTCTTC.

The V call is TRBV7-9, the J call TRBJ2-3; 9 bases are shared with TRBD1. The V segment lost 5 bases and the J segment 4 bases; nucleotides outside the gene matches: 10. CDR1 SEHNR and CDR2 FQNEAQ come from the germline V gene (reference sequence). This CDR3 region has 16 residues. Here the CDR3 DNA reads TGTGCCAGCAGCATCTGGACAGGGGAATACCCAGATACGCAGTATTTT. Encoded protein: CASSIWTGEYPDTQYF.

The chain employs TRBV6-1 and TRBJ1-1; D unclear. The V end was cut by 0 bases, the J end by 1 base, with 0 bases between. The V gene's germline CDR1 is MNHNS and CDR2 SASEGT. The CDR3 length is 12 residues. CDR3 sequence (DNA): TGTGCCAGCAGTGAAGCGAACACTGAAGCTTTCTTT. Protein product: CASSEANTEAFF.